These 14 T cell receptor beta chains were sequenced from one sample in a study of cytomegalovirus exposure and HLA in healthy donors. PCR used 60 Vbeta primers and 13 Jbeta primers. TCRdb's table, derived via immunoSEQ multiplex PCR, lists solely in-frame clones and lacks some. This table has 90,000 to 140,000 clones, about 69% appearing once. The sample taken for sequencing was PBMCs. All receptors derive from a man aged 35 to 55 in good health and CMV-seronegative.

This clone showed up just a few times. DNA for the CDR3: TGTGCCAGCAGTTTTGGGACAATGGACACCATATATTTT. This gives the protein CASSFGTMDTIYF. The rearrangement links TRBV6-5 to TRBJ1-3, with D tentatively TRBD1 (6 bases). Germline V gives CDR1 MNHEY, CDR2 SVGAGI. The CDR3 is made up of 13 amino acids. With 4 bases removed from V and 8 bases from J, the gap between germline ends came to 12 bases.

V gene TRBV9 combines with J gene TRBJ2-3; D possibly corresponds to TRBD2 (6 bases). V was trimmed by 0 bases and J by 1 base, leaving 15 bases between them. The CDR3 spans 17 residues. Germline values: CDR1 SGDLS, CDR2 YYNGEE. This chain's CDR3 is CASSVATGGAGTDTQYF. The CDR3 DNA is TGTGCCAGCAGCGTAGCCACCGGAGGGGCGGGCACAGATACGCAGTATTTT.

The chain uses TRBV7-8 and TRBJ1-2; 9 nucleotides match TRBD1. The germline CDR1 and CDR2 sequences are SGHVS and FQNEAQ. The CDR3 consists of 14 residues. Trimming cost V 2 bases and J 8 bases; bases outside gene matches: 6. As DNA, the CDR3 is TGTGCCAGCAGCTTATGGACAGGGGATGGAGGCTACACCTTC. It is translated as CASSLWTGDGGYTF. The full variable domain, completed using reference TRBV7-8 and TRBJ1-2, is GAGVSQSPRYKVAKRGQDVALRCDPISGHVSLFWYQQALGQGPEFLTYFQNEAQLDKSGLPSDRFFAERPEGSVSTLKIQRTQQEDSAVYLCASSLWTGDGGYTFGSGTRLTVV.

The rearrangement uses TRBV25-1 and TRBJ1-1; 7 bases fit TRBD1. Germline V CDR1 and CDR2: MGHDK, SYGVNS. The CDR3 runs to 14 residues. Germline trimming cut 2 bases from V and 5 bases from J; bases unmatched to any gene: 5. The CDR3: CASSETGVLTEAFF. For the CDR3, the DNA is TGTGCCAGCAGTGAAACAGGGGTCCTTACTGAAGCTTTCTTT.

This sequence joins TRBV28 and TRBJ1-2; D may be TRBD1 (6 bases). This CDR3 is built from 14 residues. The germline V and J ends were trimmed by 2 bases and 4 bases, with 11 bases remaining between them. The germline V gene encodes CDR1 MDHEN and CDR2 SYDVKM. The CDR3 coding sequence is TGTGCCAGCAGTTTAATACAGGGCCCCTATGGCTACACCTTC. Encoded protein: CASSLIQGPYGYTF.

This chain connects TRBV2 to TRBJ1-2; 11 bases fit TRBD1. The CDR3 length is 13 residues. The V gene end was trimmed by 11 bases and the J gene end by 4 bases; junction bases not matched to a gene: 6. The V gene's germline CDR1 is SNHLY and CDR2 FYNNEI. The CDR3 spells CAATGTGGYGYTF. Written as DNA, the CDR3 is TGTGCCGCAACCGGGACAGGGGGCTATGGCTACACCTTC. The full variable domain, in which reference TRBV2 and TRBJ1-2 provide the parts outside the CDR3, is EPEVTQTPSHQVTQMGQEVILRCVPISNHLYFYWYRQILGQKVEFLVSFYNNEISEKSEIFDDQFSVERPDGSNFTLKIRSTKLEDSAMYFCAATGTGGYGYTFGSGTRLTVV.

To note about this clone: The identical CDR3 is also encoded by other nucleotide sequences in the sample. The rearrangement uses TRBV19 and TRBJ1-1; D might be TRBD1 (5 bases). Germline loops: CDR1 LNHDA, CDR2 SQIVND (reference sequence). The CDR3 is made up of 14 amino acids. Trimming removed 7 bases at V and 0 bases at J, with 12 bases between. Here the CDR3 reads CASTPTVMNTEAFF. DNA of the CDR3: TGTGCCAGTACCCCGACAGTCATGAACACTGAAGCTTTCTTT.

The rearrangement links TRBV2 to TRBJ2-2; D possibly corresponds to TRBD1 (6 bases). In germline, CDR1 is SNHLY, CDR2 FYNNEI. CDR3 size: 14 residues. The germline V and J ends were trimmed by 5 bases and 6 bases, with 13 bases remaining between them. The CDR3: CASSSLTGPGELFF. For the CDR3, the DNA is TGTGCCAGCAGTTCCTTAACAGGGCCCGGGGAGCTGTTTTTT.

DNA of the CDR3: TGCGCCAGCAGTGCCGGACTAGCGGGAGACCAAGAGACCCAGTACTTC. It is translated as CASSAGLAGDQETQYF. V and J are TRBV10-1 and TRBJ2-5, with 13 bases identical to TRBD2. Germline CDR1 WNHNN, CDR2 SYGVQD (reference sequence). There are 16 residues in the CDR3. Unmatched junction bases numbered 2, after V lost 4 bases and J lost 0 bases.

V and J are TRBV27 and TRBJ2-1; weak D call: TRBD1 (5 bases). V was trimmed by 3 bases and J by 7 bases, leaving 7 bases between them. This CDR3 spans 12 amino acids. Germline values: CDR1 MNHEY, CDR2 SMNVEV (reference sequence). The CDR3 DNA reads TGTGCCAGCAGTTTCGACAGAAATGAGCAGTTCTTC. Translation gives CASSFDRNEQFF.

The chain carries TRBV11-2 and TRBJ2-7, with 7 bases fitting TRBD2. Germline loops: CDR1 SGHAT, CDR2 FQNNGV. The CDR3 spans 14 residues. The V gene end was trimmed by 7 bases and the J gene end by 5 bases; junction bases not matched to a gene: 11. Here the CDR3 reads CASTLLGLTDEQYF. In nucleotides, the CDR3 is TGTGCCAGCACCCTACTGGGACTAACGGACGAGCAGTACTTC.

The J gene is TRBJ1-3, the V gene TRBV27; 9 nucleotides agree with TRBD1. Germline CDR1 MNHEY, CDR2 SMNVEV (reference sequence). This CDR3 comprises 15 residues. V was clipped by 6 bases and J by 4 bases; unmatched bases: 7. CDR3 protein: CASSSGQGYGNTIYF. For the CDR3, the DNA is TGTGCCAGCAGCTCCGGACAGGGGTACGGAAACACCATATATTTT.

The V and J genes are TRBV6-5 and TRBJ2-1; 13 nucleotides agree with TRBD2. The CDR3 is made up of 15 amino acids. Germline CDR1 reads MNHEY; CDR2 reads SVGAGI. J lost 4 bases, V lost 6 bases, and 3 bases had no gene match. The DNA for the CDR3 is TGTGCCAGCAGCCAGACTAGCGGGGGGTACAATGAGCAGTTCTTC. This encodes CASSQTSGGYNEQFF.

This clone was seen a single time. The chain joins TRBV27 to TRBJ1-2; 9 bases map to TRBD1. CDR1 and CDR2 from the germline V gene are MNHEY and SMNVEV (reference sequence). With V trimmed by 0 bases and J by 4 bases, 6 bases remained unmatched. This CDR3 region has 16 residues. Written as DNA, the CDR3 is TGTGCCAGCAGTTTATCGCTGGGACAGGGCGTCTATGGCTACACCTTC. The encoded protein is CASSLSLGQGVYGYTF.